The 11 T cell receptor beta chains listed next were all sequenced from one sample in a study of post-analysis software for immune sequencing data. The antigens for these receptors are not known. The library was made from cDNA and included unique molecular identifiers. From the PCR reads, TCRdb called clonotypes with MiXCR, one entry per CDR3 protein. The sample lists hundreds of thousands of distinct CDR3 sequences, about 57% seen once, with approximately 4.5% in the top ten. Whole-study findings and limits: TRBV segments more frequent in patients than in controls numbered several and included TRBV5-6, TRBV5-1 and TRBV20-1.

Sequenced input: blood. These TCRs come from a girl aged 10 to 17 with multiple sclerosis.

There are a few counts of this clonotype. The CDR3 bases are TGTGCTAGTGGTTCTAGACAGAAAGAGACCCAGTACTTC. Translated: CASGSRQKETQYF. The chain recombines TRBV12-5 with TRBJ2-5; tentatively, D is TRBD1 (5 bases). Germline values: CDR1 LGHNT, CDR2 FRNRAP. The length of the CDR3 is 13 residues. Trimming cost V 4 bases and J 3 bases, with 9 bases left between them.

The CDR3 loop is CSVEVPGSSYEQYF. DNA for the CDR3: TGCAGCGTTGAAGTCCCCGGTAGCTCCTACGAGCAGTACTTC. The chain uses TRBV29-1 and TRBJ2-7, with D unclear. The CDR3 is 14 amino acids. V was pared by 1 base and J by 0 bases, with 10 bases between. From germline, CDR1 is SQVTM and CDR2 ANQGSEA.

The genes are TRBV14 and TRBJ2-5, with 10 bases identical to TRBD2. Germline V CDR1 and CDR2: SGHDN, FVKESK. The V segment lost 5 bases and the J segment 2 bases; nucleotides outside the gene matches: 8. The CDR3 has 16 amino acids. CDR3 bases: TGTGCCAGCAGCGAACTAGCGGGGCCTCCACAAGAGACCCAGTACTTC. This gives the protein CASSELAGPPQETQYF. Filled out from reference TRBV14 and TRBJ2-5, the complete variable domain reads EAGVTQFPSHSVIEKGQTVTLRCDPISGHDNLYWYRRVMGKEIKFLLHFVKESKQDESGMPNNRFLAERTGGTYSTLKVQPAELEDSGVYFCASSELAGPPQETQYFGPGTRLLVL.

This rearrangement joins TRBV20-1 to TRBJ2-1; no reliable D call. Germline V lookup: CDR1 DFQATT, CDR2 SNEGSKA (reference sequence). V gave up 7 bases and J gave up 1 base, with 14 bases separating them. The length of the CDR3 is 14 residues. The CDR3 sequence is CSVKGFRSYNEQFF. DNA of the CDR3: TGCAGTGTCAAAGGGTTTCGGTCCTACAATGAGCAGTTCTTC.

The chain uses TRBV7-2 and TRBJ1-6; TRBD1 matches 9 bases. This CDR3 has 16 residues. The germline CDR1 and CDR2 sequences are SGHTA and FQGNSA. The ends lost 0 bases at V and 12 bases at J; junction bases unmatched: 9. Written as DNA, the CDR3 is TGTGCCAGCAGCTTAGCCAGGGACAGGGAGGTGGTACCCCTCCACTTT. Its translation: CASSLARDREVVPLHF.

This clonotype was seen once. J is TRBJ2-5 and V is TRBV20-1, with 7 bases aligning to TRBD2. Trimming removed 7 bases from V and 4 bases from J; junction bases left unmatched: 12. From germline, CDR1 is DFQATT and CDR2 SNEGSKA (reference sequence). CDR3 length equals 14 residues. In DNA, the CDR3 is TGCAGTGTCCCCCTAGCGGTCAGCCTAGAGACCCAGTACTTC. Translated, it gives CSVPLAVSLETQYF.

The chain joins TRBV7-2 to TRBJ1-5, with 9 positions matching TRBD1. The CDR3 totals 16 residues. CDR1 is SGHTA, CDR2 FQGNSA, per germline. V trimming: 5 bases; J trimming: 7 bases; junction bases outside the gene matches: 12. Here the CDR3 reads CASSQGGQGEGQPQHF. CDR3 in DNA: TGTGCCAGCAGCCAAGGGGGACAGGGAGAGGGACAGCCCCAGCATTTT.

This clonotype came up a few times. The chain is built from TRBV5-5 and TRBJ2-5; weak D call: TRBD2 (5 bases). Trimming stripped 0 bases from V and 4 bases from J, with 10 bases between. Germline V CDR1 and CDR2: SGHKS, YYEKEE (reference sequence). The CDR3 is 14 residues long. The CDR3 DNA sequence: TGTGCCAGCAGCTTGGGCGGACTTCTAGAGACCCAGTACTTC. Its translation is CASSLGGLLETQYF.

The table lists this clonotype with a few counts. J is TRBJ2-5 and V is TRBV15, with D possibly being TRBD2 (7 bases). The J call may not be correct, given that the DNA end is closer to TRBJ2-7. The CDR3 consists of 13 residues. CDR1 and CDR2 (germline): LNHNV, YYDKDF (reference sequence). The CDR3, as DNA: TGTGCCACAAGCTTGGGGGGGGCCAACGAGCAGTACTTC. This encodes CATSLGGANEQYF.

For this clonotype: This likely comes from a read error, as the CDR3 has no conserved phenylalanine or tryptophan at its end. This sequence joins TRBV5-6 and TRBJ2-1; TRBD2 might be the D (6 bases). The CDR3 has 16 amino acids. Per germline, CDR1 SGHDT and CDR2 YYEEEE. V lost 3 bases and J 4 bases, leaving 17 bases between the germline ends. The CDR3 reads CASSYSGGKLYNEQFV. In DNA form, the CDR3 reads TGTGCCAGCAGCTACTCGGGCGGGAAACTTTACAATGAGCAGTTCGTC.

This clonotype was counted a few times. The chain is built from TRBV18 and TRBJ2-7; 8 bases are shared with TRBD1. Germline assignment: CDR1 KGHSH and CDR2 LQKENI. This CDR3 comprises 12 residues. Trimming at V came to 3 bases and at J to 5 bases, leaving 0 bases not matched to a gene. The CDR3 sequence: CASSPTGDEQYF. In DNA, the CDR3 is TGTGCCAGCTCACCGACAGGGGACGAGCAGTACTTC.